This TCR beta chain is drawn from a study of CD4+ T cells in melanoma. Worth noting for this clone: Its antigen remains unknown.

Study-wide results and limits: CD8+ T cell, macrophage and B cell function reportedly correlated with neoantigen-specific CD4+ T cells.

Some clones are missing from TCRdb's copy, which holds only in-frame ones; the method was immunoSEQ multiplex PCR. The table records fewer than 150,000 clones, about 90% of them present only once. The CDR3 is 14 residues long. V dropped 2 bases and J dropped 8 bases, with 13 bases sitting between them. The germline gives CDR1 SGHNT, CDR2 YYREEE (reference sequence). The chain is built from TRBV5-4 and TRBJ1-4; D is perhaps TRBD1 (5 bases). The receptor comes from a human donor with melanoma. CDR3 sequence reads: CASSLLGDGEKLFF. CDR3 coding DNA: TGTGCCAGCAGCTTATTGGGGGATGGCGAAAAACTGTTTTTT.